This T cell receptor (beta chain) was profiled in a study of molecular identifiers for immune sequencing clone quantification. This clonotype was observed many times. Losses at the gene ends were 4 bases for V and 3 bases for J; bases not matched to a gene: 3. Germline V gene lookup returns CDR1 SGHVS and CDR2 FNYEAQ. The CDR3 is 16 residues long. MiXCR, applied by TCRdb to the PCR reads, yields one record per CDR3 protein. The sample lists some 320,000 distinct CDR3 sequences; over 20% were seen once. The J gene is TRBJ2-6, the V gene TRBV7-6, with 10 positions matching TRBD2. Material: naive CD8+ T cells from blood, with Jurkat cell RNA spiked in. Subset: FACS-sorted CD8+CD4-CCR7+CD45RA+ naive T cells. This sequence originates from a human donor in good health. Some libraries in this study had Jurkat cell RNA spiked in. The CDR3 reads CASSSIAGGGANVLTF. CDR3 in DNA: TGTGCCAGCAGCTCAATAGCGGGAGGTGGGGCCAACGTCCTGACTTTC.